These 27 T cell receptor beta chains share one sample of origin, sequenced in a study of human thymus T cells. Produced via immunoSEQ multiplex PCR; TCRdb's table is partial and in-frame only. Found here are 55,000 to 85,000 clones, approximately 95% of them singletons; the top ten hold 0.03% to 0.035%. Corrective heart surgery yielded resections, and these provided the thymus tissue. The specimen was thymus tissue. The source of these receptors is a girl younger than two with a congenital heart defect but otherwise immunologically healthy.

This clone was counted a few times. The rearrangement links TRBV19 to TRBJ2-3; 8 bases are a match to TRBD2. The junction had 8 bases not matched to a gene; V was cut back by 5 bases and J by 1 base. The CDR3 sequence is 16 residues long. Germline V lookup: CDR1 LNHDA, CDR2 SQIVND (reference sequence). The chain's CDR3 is CASSPLAGRCTDTQYF. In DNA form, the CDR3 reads TGTGCCAGTAGTCCCCTAGCGGGCCGGTGCACAGATACGCAGTATTTT.

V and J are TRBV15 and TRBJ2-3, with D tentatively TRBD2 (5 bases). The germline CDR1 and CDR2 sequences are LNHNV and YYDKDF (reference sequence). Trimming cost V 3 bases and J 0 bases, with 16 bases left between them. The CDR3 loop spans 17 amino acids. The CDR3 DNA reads TGTGCCACCAGCAGCCCCCGCGACGGGGAGAGCACAGATACGCAGTATTTT. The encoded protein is CATSSPRDGESTDTQYF.

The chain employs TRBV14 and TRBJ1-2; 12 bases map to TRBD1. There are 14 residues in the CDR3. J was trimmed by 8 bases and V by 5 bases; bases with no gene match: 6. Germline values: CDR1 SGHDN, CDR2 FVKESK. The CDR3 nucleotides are TGTGCCAGCAGCGGTGGGACAGGGGGCTGCGGCTACACCTTC. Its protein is CASSGGTGGCGYTF. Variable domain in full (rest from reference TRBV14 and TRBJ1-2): EAGVTQFPSHSVIEKGQTVTLRCDPISGHDNLYWYRRVMGKEIKFLLHFVKESKQDESGMPNNRFLAERTGGTYSTLKVQPAELEDSGVYFCASSGGTGGCGYTFGSGTRLTVV.

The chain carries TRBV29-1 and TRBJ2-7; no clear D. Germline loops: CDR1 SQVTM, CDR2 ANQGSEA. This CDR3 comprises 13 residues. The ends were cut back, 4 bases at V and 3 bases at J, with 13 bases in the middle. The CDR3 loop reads CSVALSAGYEQYF. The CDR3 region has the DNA TGCAGCGTTGCCCTATCTGCAGGCTACGAGCAGTACTTC.

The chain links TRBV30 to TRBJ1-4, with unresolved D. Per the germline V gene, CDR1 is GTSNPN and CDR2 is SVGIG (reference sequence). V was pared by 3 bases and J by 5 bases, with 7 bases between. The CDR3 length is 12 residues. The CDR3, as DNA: TGTGCCTGGAGGCCCGGAAATGAAAAACTGTTTTTT. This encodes CAWRPGNEKLFF.

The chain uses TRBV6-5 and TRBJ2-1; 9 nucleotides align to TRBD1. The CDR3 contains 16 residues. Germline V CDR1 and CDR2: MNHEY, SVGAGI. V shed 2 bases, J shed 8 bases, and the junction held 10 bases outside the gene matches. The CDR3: CASSYPSGTGTHEQFF. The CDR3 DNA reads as TGTGCCAGCAGTTACCCATCCGGGACAGGGACCCATGAGCAGTTCTTC.

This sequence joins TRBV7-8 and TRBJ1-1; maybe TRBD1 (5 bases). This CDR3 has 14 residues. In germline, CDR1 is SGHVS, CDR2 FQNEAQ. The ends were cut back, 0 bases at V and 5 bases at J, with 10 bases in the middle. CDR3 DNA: TGTGCCAGCAGCTTAGCTCGGGGGAGGACTGAAGCTTTCTTT. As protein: CASSLARGRTEAFF.

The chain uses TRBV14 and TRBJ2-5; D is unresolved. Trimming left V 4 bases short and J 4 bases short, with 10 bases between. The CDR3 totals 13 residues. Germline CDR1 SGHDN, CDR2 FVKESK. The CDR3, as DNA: TGTGCCAGCAGCCGGCTCGCCGGAGAGACCCAGTACTTC. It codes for CASSRLAGETQYF.

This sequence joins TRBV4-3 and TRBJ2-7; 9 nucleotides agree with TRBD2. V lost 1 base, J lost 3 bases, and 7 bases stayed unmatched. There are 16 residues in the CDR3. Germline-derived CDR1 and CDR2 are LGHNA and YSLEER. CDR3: CASSQGWTSEVYEQYF. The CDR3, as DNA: TGCGCCAGCAGCCAAGGTTGGACTAGCGAGGTCTACGAGCAGTACTTC.

Here the CDR3 reads CASSPLLTPWTDTQYF. The CDR3 region has the DNA TGCGCCAGCAGCCCTCTCTTAACCCCGTGGACAGATACGCAGTATTTT. The rearrangement links TRBV4-1 to TRBJ2-3; D not resolved. The CDR3 length is 16 residues. Trimming removed 4 bases at V and 3 bases at J, with 17 bases between. The germline CDR1 and CDR2 sequences are MGHRA and YSYEKL.

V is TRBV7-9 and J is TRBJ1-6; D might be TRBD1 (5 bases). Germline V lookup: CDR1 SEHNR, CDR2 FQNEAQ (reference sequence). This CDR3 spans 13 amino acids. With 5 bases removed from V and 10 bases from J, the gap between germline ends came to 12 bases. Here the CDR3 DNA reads TGTGCCAGCAGCAGCGGGTGGGGGTCACCCCTCCACTTT. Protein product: CASSSGWGSPLHF. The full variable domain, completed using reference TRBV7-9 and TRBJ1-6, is DTGVSQNPRHKITKRGQNVTFRCDPISEHNRLYWYRQTLGQGPEFLTYFQNEAQLEKSRLLSDRFSAERPKGSFSTLEIQRTEQGDSAMYLCASSSGWGSPLHFGNGTRLTVT.

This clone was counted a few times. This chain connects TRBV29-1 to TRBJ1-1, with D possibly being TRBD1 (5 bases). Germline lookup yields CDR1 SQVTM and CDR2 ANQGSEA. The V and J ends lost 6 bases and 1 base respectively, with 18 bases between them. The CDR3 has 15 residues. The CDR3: CSVGAVSMRNTEAFF. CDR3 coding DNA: TGCAGCGTCGGGGCCGTCTCGATGCGGAACACTGAAGCTTTCTTT.

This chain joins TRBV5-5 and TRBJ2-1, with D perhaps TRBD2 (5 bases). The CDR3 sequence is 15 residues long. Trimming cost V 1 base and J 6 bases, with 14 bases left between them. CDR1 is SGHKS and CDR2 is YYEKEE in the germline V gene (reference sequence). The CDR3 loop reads CASSLRRTPGNEQFF. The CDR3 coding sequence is TGTGCCAGCAGCTTGAGGCGGACTCCGGGCAATGAGCAGTTCTTC. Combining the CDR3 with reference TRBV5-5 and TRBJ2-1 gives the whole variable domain DAGVTQSPTHLIKTRGQQVTLRCSPISGHKSVSWYQQVLGQGPQFIFQYYEKEERGRGNFPDRFSARQFPNYSSELNVNALLLGDSALYLCASSLRRTPGNEQFFGPGTRLTVL.

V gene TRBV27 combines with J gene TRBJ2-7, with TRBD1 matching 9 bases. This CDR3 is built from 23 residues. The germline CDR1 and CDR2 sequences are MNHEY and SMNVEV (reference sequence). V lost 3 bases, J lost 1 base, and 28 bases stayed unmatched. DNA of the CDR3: TGTGCCAGCAGTTTTAGAGGGACAGGGTTCCCGATAGGAGGTAGCGGTCCGTCCTACGAGCAGTACTTC. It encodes CASSFRGTGFPIGGSGPSYEQYF.

The CDR3 coding sequence is TGTGCCAGCAGTTTCGCGGGGTTCAGAGCCAAAAACATTCAGTACTTC. As protein: CASSFAGFRAKNIQYF. The V gene is TRBV28, the J gene TRBJ2-4, with D tentatively TRBD2 (6 bases). The CDR3 sequence is 16 residues long. The V end lost 3 bases, the J end lost 0 bases, and 12 bases lay between the germline ends. From germline, CDR1 is MDHEN and CDR2 SYDVKM.

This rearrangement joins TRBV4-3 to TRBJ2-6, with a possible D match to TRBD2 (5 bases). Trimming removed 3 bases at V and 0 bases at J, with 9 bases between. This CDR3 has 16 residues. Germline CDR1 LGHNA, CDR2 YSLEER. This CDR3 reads CASSQRGLSGANVLTF. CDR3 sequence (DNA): TGCGCCAGCAGCCAGAGAGGGCTCTCTGGGGCCAACGTCCTGACTTTC.

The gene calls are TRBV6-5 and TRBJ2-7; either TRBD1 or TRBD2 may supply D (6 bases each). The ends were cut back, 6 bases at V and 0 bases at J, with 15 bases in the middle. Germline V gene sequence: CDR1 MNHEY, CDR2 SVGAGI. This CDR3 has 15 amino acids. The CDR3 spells CASSRRGGISYEQYF. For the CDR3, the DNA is TGTGCCAGCAGCCGTAGAGGGGGGATCTCCTACGAGCAGTACTTC.

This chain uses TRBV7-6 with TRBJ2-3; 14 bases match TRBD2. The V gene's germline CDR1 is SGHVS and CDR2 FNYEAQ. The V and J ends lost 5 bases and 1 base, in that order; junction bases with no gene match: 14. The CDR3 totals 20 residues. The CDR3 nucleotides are TGTGCCAGCAGCCCTAGCTCGGGACTAGCGGGAGACTTCTGCACAGATACGCAGTATTTT. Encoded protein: CASSPSSGLAGDFCTDTQYF.

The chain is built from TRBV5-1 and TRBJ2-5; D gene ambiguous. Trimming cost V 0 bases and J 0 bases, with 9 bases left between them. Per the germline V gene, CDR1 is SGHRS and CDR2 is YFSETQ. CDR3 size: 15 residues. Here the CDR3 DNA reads TGCGCCAGCAGCTTGGCCTCCGGCCACCAAGAGACCCAGTACTTC. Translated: CASSLASGHQETQYF.

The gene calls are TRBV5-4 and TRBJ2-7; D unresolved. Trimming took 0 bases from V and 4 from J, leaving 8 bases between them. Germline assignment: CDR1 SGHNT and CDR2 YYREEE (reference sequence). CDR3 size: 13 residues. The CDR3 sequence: CASSLERKYEQYF. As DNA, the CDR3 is TGTGCCAGCAGCTTGGAAAGGAAGTACGAGCAGTACTTC.

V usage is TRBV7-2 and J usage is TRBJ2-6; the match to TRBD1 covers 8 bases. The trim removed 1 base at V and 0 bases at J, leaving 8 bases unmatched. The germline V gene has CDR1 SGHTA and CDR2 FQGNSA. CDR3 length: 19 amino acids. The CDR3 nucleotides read TGTGCCAGCAGCTTAGTACTCCGGACAGGGAGCTCTGGGGCCAACGTCCTGACTTTC. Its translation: CASSLVLRTGSSGANVLTF.

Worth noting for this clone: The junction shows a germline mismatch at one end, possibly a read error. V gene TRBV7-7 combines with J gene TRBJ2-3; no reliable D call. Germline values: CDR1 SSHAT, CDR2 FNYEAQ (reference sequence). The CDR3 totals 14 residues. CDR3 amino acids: CASSHLDSTDTQYF. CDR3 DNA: TGTGCTAGCAGCCATCTCGATAGCACAGATACGCAGTATTTT.

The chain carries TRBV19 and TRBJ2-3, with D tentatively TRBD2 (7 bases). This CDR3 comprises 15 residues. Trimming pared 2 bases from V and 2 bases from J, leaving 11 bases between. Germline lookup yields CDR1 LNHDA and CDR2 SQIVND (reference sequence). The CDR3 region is CASSIRGGHTDTQYF. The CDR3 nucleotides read TGTGCCAGTAGTATAAGGGGGGGCCACACAGATACGCAGTATTTT.

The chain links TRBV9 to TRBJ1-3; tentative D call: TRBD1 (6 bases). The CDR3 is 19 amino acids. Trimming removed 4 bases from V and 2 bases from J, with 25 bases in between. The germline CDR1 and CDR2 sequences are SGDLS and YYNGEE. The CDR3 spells CASSHNTNPREGAGNTIYF. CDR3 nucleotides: TGTGCCAGCAGCCACAATACCAATCCGCGCGAGGGGGCTGGAAACACCATATATTTT.

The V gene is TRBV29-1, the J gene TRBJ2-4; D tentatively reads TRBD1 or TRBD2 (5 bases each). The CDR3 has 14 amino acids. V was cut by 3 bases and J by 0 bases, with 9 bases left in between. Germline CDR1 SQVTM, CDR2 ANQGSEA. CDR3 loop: CSVEGPLAKNIQYF. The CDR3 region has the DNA TGCAGCGTTGAGGGACCTCTAGCCAAAAACATTCAGTACTTC. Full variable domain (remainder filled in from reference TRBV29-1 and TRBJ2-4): SAVISQKPSRDICQRGTSLTIQCQVDSQVTMMFWYRQQPGQSLTLIATANQGSEATYESGFVIDKFPISRPNLTFSTLTVSNMSPEDSSIYLCSVEGPLAKNIQYFGAGTRLSVL.

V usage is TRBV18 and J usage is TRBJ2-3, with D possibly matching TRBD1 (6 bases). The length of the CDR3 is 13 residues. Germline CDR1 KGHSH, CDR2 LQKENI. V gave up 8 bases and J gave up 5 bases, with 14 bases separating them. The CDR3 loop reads CASARGRGDTQYF. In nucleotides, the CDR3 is TGTGCCAGCGCCCGGGGCAGGGGAGATACGCAGTATTTT. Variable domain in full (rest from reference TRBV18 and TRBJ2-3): NAGVMQNPRHLVRRRGQEARLRCSPMKGHSHVYWYRQLPEEGLKFMVYLQKENIIDESGMPKERFSAEFPKEGPSILRIQQVVRGDSAAYFCASARGRGDTQYFGPGTRLTVL.

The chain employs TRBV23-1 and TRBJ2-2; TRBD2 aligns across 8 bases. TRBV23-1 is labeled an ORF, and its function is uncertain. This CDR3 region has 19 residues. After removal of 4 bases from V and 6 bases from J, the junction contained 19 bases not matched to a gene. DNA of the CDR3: TGCGCCAGCAGTCCCTTCGGACTAGCCGTACGCCCGAGACCCGGGGAGCTGTTTTTT. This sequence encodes CASSPFGLAVRPRPGELFF.